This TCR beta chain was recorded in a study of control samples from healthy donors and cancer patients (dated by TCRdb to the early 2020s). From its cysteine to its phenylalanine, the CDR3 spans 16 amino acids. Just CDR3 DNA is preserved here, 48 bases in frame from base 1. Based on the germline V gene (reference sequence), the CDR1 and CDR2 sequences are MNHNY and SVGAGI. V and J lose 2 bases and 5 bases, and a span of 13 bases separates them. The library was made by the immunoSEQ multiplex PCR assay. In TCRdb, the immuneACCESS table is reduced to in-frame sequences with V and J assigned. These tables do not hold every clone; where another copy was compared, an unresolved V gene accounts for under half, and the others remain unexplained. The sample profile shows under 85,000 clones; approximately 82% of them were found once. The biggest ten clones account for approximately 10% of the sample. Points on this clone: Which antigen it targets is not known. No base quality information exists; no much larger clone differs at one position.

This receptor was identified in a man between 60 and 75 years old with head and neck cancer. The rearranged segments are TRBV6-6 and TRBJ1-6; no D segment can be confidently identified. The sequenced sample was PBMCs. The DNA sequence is TGTGCCAGCAGTTACGCGAGGCCCCGGGATAATTCACCCCTCCACTTT. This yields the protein CASSYARPRDNSPLHF.